The 20 T cell receptor beta chains given below trace back to one sample, sequenced in a study of tumor-infiltrating lymphocytes in primary liver carcinoma. Both RNA and DNA were isolated together from about 19-30 mg of bulk tissue that had not been sorted. A primer in the constant region served to generate TCR beta cDNA from 450 to 650 ng of total RNA. Generation of the TCR beta libraries relied on three nested multiplex PCR rounds using slightly modified ARM-PCR. With TRBV1-TRBV30 forward primers and a C-beta reverse primer, the first two PCR rounds were run for approximately 10 cycles each. In TCRdb, the multiplex PCR reads were re-called with MiXCR into one record per CDR3 protein. Here the sample spans 30,000 to 40,000 distinct CDR3 sequences, roughly 70% being singletons. Source material: liver tumor tissue from sampling region 4. Subset: tumor region T4, right-lateral pole. The receptors here all came from a man between 40 and 49 years old with primary liver carcinoma and hepatitis B virus infection.

On this clonotype: At one boundary the junction diverges from the germline segment, which might be a read error. V is TRBV2 and J is TRBJ2-6, with D possibly matching TRBD1 (5 bases). Germline CDR1 SNHLY, CDR2 FYNNEI. This CDR3 has 18 amino acids. CDR3 amino acids: CASRMRSITSSGAKVRTF. CDR3 in DNA: TGTGCCAGCAGAATGAGGAGTATCACCAGCTCTGGGGCCAAGGTCCGGACTTTC.

Remarks on this clonotype: A junction end diverges from the germline sequence, so it may reflect a read error. The chain employs TRBV29-1 and TRBJ2-1; a possible D gene is TRBD2 (5 bases). The CDR3 is 13 amino acids. From germline, CDR1 is SQVTM and CDR2 ANQGSEA. CDR3 coding DNA: TGTAGCGTCCAAACCACCAGCGGCAATGAGCAGTCCTTC. It translates to CSVQTTSGNEQSF.

Notes on this clonotype: One junction end does not reproduce the germline sequence, and a read error may be involved. The rearrangement links TRBV5-1 to TRBJ2-3; 9 bases fit TRBD2. This CDR3 comprises 14 residues. Looked up from germline, CDR1 is SGHRS and CDR2 is YFSETQ. The CDR3 loop is CASTLLAGTDTQYF. In DNA form, the CDR3 reads TGCGCCAGCACTTTACTAGCGGGCACAGATACACAGTATTTT.

The V gene is TRBV5-8, the J gene TRBJ1-5, with D unresolved. There are 13 residues in the CDR3. CDR1 and CDR2 (germline): SGHTS, YDEGEE. The V end was cut by 0 bases, the J end by 5 bases, with 6 bases between. The CDR3 spells CASSLARHQPQHF. The CDR3 region has the DNA TGTGCCAGCAGCTTGGCAAGGCATCAGCCCCAGCATTTT. The full variable domain, in which reference TRBV5-8 and TRBJ1-5 provide the parts outside the CDR3, is EAGVTQSPTHLIKTRGQQATLRCSPISGHTSVYWYQQALGLGLQFLLWYDEGEERNRGNFPPRFSGRQFPNYSSELNVNALELEDSALYLCASSLARHQPQHFGDGTRLSIL.

In the case of this clonotype: The junction differs from germline at one of its ends, possibly a read error. The chain links TRBV28 to TRBJ1-1, with 7 bases matching TRBD1. The CDR3 has 14 residues. Germline assignment: CDR1 MDHEN and CDR2 SYDVKM. The CDR3 region is CASTSGQTSTEAFF. CDR3 coding DNA: TGTGCCAGCACCTCGGGACAGACGAGCACTGAAGCTTTCTTC.

As to this clonotype: At one end the junction does not follow the germline gene, possibly because of a read error. The J gene is TRBJ1-6, the V gene TRBV28; D is perhaps TRBD1 (6 bases). CDR3 length: 15 amino acids. Germline-derived CDR1 and CDR2 are MDHEN and SYDVKM. The CDR3 loop reads CTSSHGTLGNSPLHF. DNA for the CDR3: TGTACCAGCAGTCATGGGACACTTGGAAATTCACCCCTCCACTTT.

This clonotype is large within its sample. The V call is TRBV29-1, the J call TRBJ1-1; unclear D gene. There are 11 residues in the CDR3. Per the germline V gene, CDR1 is SQVTM and CDR2 is ANQGSEA. Trimming shortened V by 5 bases and J by 1 base, and 5 bases separated the two germline ends. CDR3 sequence reads: CSVIENTEAFF. The CDR3 bases are TGCAGCGTTATCGAGAACACTGAAGCTTTCTTT.

This clonotype is termed large. V gene TRBV11-1 combines with J gene TRBJ2-3; D possibly corresponds to TRBD2 (5 bases). The CDR3 runs 15 residues. Trimming removed 6 bases at V and 0 bases at J, with 13 bases between. Germline CDR1 and CDR2: SGHAT and FQDESV (reference sequence). The DNA for the CDR3 is TGTGCCAGCAGTTTGCCGAGGGAGAGCACAGATACGCAGTATTTT. Encoded protein: CASSLPRESTDTQYF. The entire variable domain, with the rest obtained from reference TRBV11-1 and TRBJ2-3, is as follows: EAEVAQSPRYKITEKSQAVAFWCDPISGHATLYWYRQILGQGPELLVQFQDESVVDDSQLPKDRFSAERLKGVDSTLKIQPAELGDSAMYLCASSLPRESTDTQYFGPGTRLTVL.

A word on this clonotype: One end of the junction does not line up with germline, which may come from a read error. The chain is built from TRBV4-1 and TRBJ2-6; 7 bases align to TRBD1. CDR1 is MGHRA, CDR2 YSYEKL, per germline. CDR3 size: 17 residues. The chain's CDR3 is CASSQEEQGYGANVLTF. CDR3 coding DNA: TGCGCCAGTAGCCAAGAGGAACAGGGGTATGGGGCCAACGTCCTGACTTTC.

Details on this clonotype: The junction differs from germline at one of its ends, possibly a read error. The rearrangement joins TRBV7-9 to TRBJ2-7; TRBD2 matches 13 bases. There are 15 residues in the CDR3. Germline assignment: CDR1 SEHNR and CDR2 FQNEAQ (reference sequence). The CDR3 DNA reads TGTGTCAGCAGCCGGACTAGCGGGAGTCTCTACGAGCAATACTTC. Translated: CVSSRTSGSLYEQYF. Drawing the rest from reference TRBV7-9 and TRBJ2-7, the complete variable domain is DTGVSQNPRHKITKRGQNVTFRCDPISEHNRLYWYRQTLGQGPEFLTYFQNEAQLEKSRLLSDRFSAERPKGSFSTLEIQRTEQGDSAMYLCVSSRTSGSLYEQYFGPGTRLTVT.

Comment on this clonotype: At one boundary the junction diverges from the germline segment, which might be a read error. This chain links TRBV5-1 with TRBJ2-2; 14 bases are shared with TRBD2. The germline CDR1 and CDR2 sequences are SGHRS and YFSETQ. The CDR3 totals 17 residues. In DNA, the CDR3 is TGCACCAGCGGCTTTGGACTAGCGGGAGGGAACACCGGGGAGCTGTTTTTT. Translation: CTSGFGLAGGNTGELFF.

The chain combines TRBV6-5 with TRBJ2-3; 7 bases align to TRBD2. V was clipped by 7 bases and J by 3 bases; unmatched bases: 10. The CDR3 has 15 amino acids. The germline V gene encodes CDR1 MNHEY and CDR2 SVGAGI. The CDR3 DNA reads TGTGCCAGCAACCCAGTGCTAGCGGAAACAGATACGCAGTATTTT. Protein sequence: CASNPVLAETDTQYF.

Turning to this clonotype: Lacking the conserved final phenylalanine or tryptophan, this CDR3 likely reflects a read error. It is unclear where the CDR3 begins or ends on the DNA, so no DNA is shown, and the CDR3 is as TCRdb lists it. This chain links TRBV7-8 with TRBJ2-7. Germline loops: CDR1 SGHVS, CDR2 FQNEAQ. The CDR3 is 13 amino acids in total, end residues counted. The CDR3 region is CASSLSQNYEQYI.

Remarks on this clonotype: The junction shows a germline mismatch at one end, possibly a read error. This sequence joins TRBV28 and TRBJ1-1; weak D call: TRBD1 (5 bases). The CDR3 consists of 15 residues. The V gene's germline CDR1 is MDHEN and CDR2 SYDVKM. DNA for the CDR3: TGTGTCAGCAGTTTAGCAATAACAGGGAACACTGAAGCTTTCTTT. Translating it yields CVSSLAITGNTEAFF.

In this sample, this clonotype turned up once. This CDR3 is missing its conserved last phenylalanine or tryptophan, likely due to a read error. The V call is TRBV5-6, the J call TRBJ2-3, with 9 bases fitting TRBD2. This CDR3 has 14 residues. Losses at the gene ends were 8 bases for V and 3 bases for J; bases not matched to a gene: 7. CDR1 and CDR2 (germline): SGHDT, YYEEEE. The CDR3 spells CARSDSGRTDTQYL. The CDR3 DNA follows: TGTGCCAGGAGCGATAGCGGGAGAACAGATACGCAGTATCTT.

There are a few counts of this clonotype. At one end, the junction sequence differs from germline, possibly due to a read error. The V and J genes are TRBV4-3 and TRBJ1-2; a possible D gene is TRBD1 (6 bases). There are 16 residues in the CDR3. Germline values: CDR1 LGHNA, CDR2 YSLEER. CDR3 in DNA: TGCGCCAGTAGCCAGGCAGGGGCAGGGAGGAATCATGGCTACACTTTC. This translates into CASSQAGAGRNHGYTF.

Concerning this clonotype: A read error may produce the germline difference seen at one junction end. The genes are TRBV29-1 and TRBJ2-1, with D possibly being TRBD2 (5 bases). The CDR3 is 12 amino acids. Per germline, CDR1 SQVTM and CDR2 ANQGSEA. The CDR3 DNA sequence: TGCAGCATTGAACATGAGGGCAATGAACGGTTCTTC. Protein sequence: CSIEHEGNERFF.

A word on this clonotype: The missing conserved phenylalanine or tryptophan at the end of this CDR3 makes a read error likely. The CDR3 region is CASSQVGTNSYEQYL. The CDR3 DNA reads TGCGCCAGCAGCCAAGTCGGGACCAACTCCTACGAACAGTACTTG. V is TRBV4-1 and J is TRBJ2-7, with D perhaps TRBD1 or TRBD2 (5 bases each). The CDR3 totals 15 residues. Germline CDR1 reads MGHRA; CDR2 reads YSYEKL.

The chain employs TRBV7-8 and TRBJ1-2, with D maybe TRBD1 (6 bases). The CDR3 loop spans 13 amino acids. Trimming shortened V by 5 bases and J by 10 bases, and 17 bases separated the two germline ends. Germline V gene sequence: CDR1 SGHVS, CDR2 FQNEAQ. The DNA of the CDR3 is TGTGCCAGCAGCCCGTATAAGGGGGGGGCCTACACCTTC. It encodes CASSPYKGGAYTF.

For this clonotype: Sequence at one end of the junction differs from germline and may be a read error. The V gene is TRBV9, the J gene TRBJ1-2; a weak D match, TRBD1 (6 bases). The CDR3 sequence is 13 residues long. Germline CDR1 reads SGDLS; CDR2 reads YYNGEE. Here the CDR3 reads CASESGQGLGHTF. The CDR3, as DNA: TGTGCCAGCGAGAGTGGCCAGGGGCTTGGCCACACCTTC.